This TCR beta chain was found in a study of T cells in women clearing cervical HPV infection. Background on the study: Case blood drawn at lesion detection; control blood after infection cleared.

The CDR3 has 13 residues. V was trimmed by 2 bases and J by 6 bases, leaving 11 bases between them. The V gene's germline CDR1 is SEHNR and CDR2 FQNEAQ (reference sequence). Overall study findings and caveats: T-cell numbers per sample were unknown and may explain richness differences.

immunoSEQ multiplex PCR used an average of about 1,200 ng genomic DNA. Profiled with immunoSEQ multiplex PCR; TCRdb holds only in-frame clones, not every one. The table lists around 35,000 clones. With regard to this clone: What it recognizes is unknown. The read terminates 3 residues before the CDR3 end, so the remaining end is supplied by the germline J gene.

The chain couples TRBV7-9 to TRBJ2-7; perhaps TRBD1 as D (7 bases). The sequencing input was blood buffy coat. The TCR comes from a woman aged 18 to 75 with a cervical HPV16 infection that either progressed to CIN3+ or cleared (not recorded which). The DNA read from the CDR3 is TGTGCCAGCAGCTTACAGGGGGGTTTCGAG. Translated: CASSLQGGFE. The complete CDR3 reads CASSLQGGFEQYF.